The entry below describes one TCR beta chain. Antigen: not known. Clones were read by immunoSEQ multiplex PCR, and TCRdb kept only the in-frame ones, dropping some. Of about 41,000 clones in the sample, approximately 80% were seen once. Between the mid-2010s and the late 2010s, patients underwent resection in Japan or China. Nucleic acids came from premalignant or tumor cells enriched by macro-dissection. This entry belongs to a study of immune evolution from preneoplasia to lung adenocarcinoma. Broader study findings: Top clone share appeared to fall from AAH through AIS, MIA, adenocarcinoma. Clonality was highest in normal lung, lower in later-stage lesions apparently.

Germline lookup yields CDR1 SGDLS and CDR2 YYNGEE. The CDR3 is 13 amino acids. Trimming at V came to 4 bases and at J to 2 bases, leaving 3 bases not matched to a gene. The sample comprised FFPE invasive lung adenocarcinoma tissue. The chain recombines TRBV9 with TRBJ2-7, with 7 bases matching TRBD1. The clonotype was recovered from a person aged 55 to 70 with lung adenocarcinoma. The CDR3 DNA follows: TGTGCCAGCAGCACCGGGACAGCCTACGAGCAGTACTTC. It specifies CASSTGTAYEQYF.